This TCR beta chain was sequenced during a study of cytomegalovirus exposure and HLA in healthy donors. A remark on this clone: Its antigen remains unidentified.

The PCR made use of 60 Vbeta and 13 Jbeta primers. Assay used: immunoSEQ multiplex PCR; TCRdb lists only in-frame clones, some missing. The sample table sets out approximately 140,000 clones. Study findings and constraints: Analysis performed later found 15,000 or so TCR beta sequences associated with HLA alleles at 0.05 false discovery rate. When a later analysis was performed, an Asian-associated ancestry cluster reportedly had fewer N-insertions than the roughly 700-donor mean.

The V gene end was trimmed by 5 bases and the J gene end by 5 bases; junction bases not matched to a gene: 8. The germline V gene has CDR1 MNHNY and CDR2 SVGAGI (reference sequence). The CDR3 has 15 amino acids. The chain links TRBV6-6 to TRBJ1-1, with 10 bases lining up with TRBD1. The origin of this receptor is a woman younger than 30 in good health and CMV-seronegative. Material: PBMCs. The CDR3 coding sequence is TGTGCCAGCAGTCCCGGAAGGGACAGGGGTACTGAAGCTTTCTTT. Its translation: CASSPGRDRGTEAFF.